The source of this T cell receptor beta chain is a study of neoadjuvant anti-PD-1 for oral cavity cancer (dated by TCRdb to the early 2020s). As for the study more broadly: Three to four biweekly doses of nivolumab at 3 mg/kg were mostly administered to patients before curative-intent surgical resection. A fourth nivolumab dose was given around day 43 to patients without progression, and definitive surgical resection was performed in those patients on days 50-56. Under RECIST 1.1, patients with complete response, partial response or stable disease were classed as responders, and patients with progression were classed as non-responders. A 33% response rate was observed in the parent correlative cohort, in which about 12 patients were included. What the research found in general, with its limitations: TCR analyses included only three patients per response group, and the authors called for larger cohorts for validation. Greater tumor shrinkage correlated with larger post-treatment sizes of preexisting intratumoral clones, which suggests that expansion of preexisting clones contributed to response. Higher pretreatment blood Treg/Th17 ratios correlated with both higher pretreatment blood TCRbeta clonality and lower post-treatment tumor TCRbeta clonality.

This sample's time point label indicates: before neoadjuvant nivolumab. Patients were newly diagnosed with stage II-IVA oral cavity squamous cell carcinoma and had received no prior systemic or radiation treatment. The cohort consisted of patients with HPV-negative, locally advanced oral cavity squamous cell carcinoma. Samples came from a longitudinal correlative study of a single-arm phase II trial of neoadjuvant nivolumab in oral cavity squamous cell carcinoma. Subject-matched pre- and post-treatment PBMCs and tumors from three responders and three non-responders were subjected to genomic DNA-based TCRbeta sequencing. The Maxwell RSC DNA from Tissue kit was used to isolate genomic DNA from tumor tissue. This clone was seen only a few times. No antigen is known for it. No base quality information exists; no much larger clone differs at one position. Trimming costs V 5 bases and J 4 bases, and their ends lie 14 bases apart. In the germline V gene (reference sequence), CDR1 corresponds to SEHNR and CDR2 to FQNEAQ. Reading from cysteine to phenylalanine, the CDR3 counts 14 amino acids. Solely the CDR3 DNA is kept, with 42 bases framed from the first base.

For survey sequencing, tumor libraries mostly used 4.8 ug of input genomic DNA, with two replicates for each sample. The immunoSEQ hsTCRbeta kit was used to prepare TCRbeta libraries according to the manufacturer's instructions. Sequencing of the completed libraries took place using an Illumina NovaSeq 6000 S4 flow cell after they had been pooled to approximately 3.3 nM. As for the original processing: Raw data preprocessing and quality control were performed with the immunoSEQ Analyzer. The analysis was limited to productive rearrangements, and each clonotype was defined by a unique CDR3 amino acid sequence. Repertoire clonality was estimated as the Gini-Simpson index, computed with the R package tcR. Gini indices were compared with Student's t test, and associations with tumor size change were assessed by Pearson correlation. The table comes from immuneACCESS by way of TCRdb, which keeps in-frame sequences with V and J called. Part of the clones is missing from these tables; in studies checked, under half for an unresolved V gene and the rest for unknown reasons. V and J calls and clone size are as listed in that table; D and trimming were resolved from the DNA. The sample includes about 8,300 clones, with around half observed a single time. Clones ranked in the top ten supply about an eighth of the sample.

The chain is assembled from TRBV7-9 and TRBJ1-1; perhaps TRBD1 is the D gene, with 5 bases matching. The starting material was tumor tissue, obtained before nivolumab (anti-PD-1) treatment. This TCR derives from a person aged 40 to 85 with oral cavity squamous cell carcinoma. The nucleotide sequence reads TGTGCCAGCAGCCTCACCGGGACGAGCACTGAAGCTTTCTTT. Translated, this gives CASSLTGTSTEAFF.